The 9 T cell receptor beta chains below come from one sample, sequenced in a study of blood T cell repertoires in COVID-19 (dated by TCRdb to 2020 to 2021). Library construction relied on the immunoSEQ multiplex PCR assay. In its TCRdb copy, this immuneACCESS table keeps in-frame sequences only and misses some clones. Where compared with another copy, unresolved V genes explain less than half of these, and the others have no known cause. The sample table records over 150,000 clones; just over 85% of these occur just once. About 7.3% of the sample belongs to the ten largest clones. Specimen: peripheral blood. These receptors originate from a man in his fifties or sixties with active or convalescent COVID-19.

As DNA, the CDR3 is TGTGCCAGCAGCCAAGAATTGCAGGCCCAGCGGTCACCCCTCCACTTT. This gives the protein CASSQELQAQRSPLHF. The chain is built from TRBV4-2 and TRBJ1-6; D not resolved. The V gene lost 0 bases and the J gene lost 10 bases, with 16 bases spanning the gap. CDR3 length: 16 amino acids. CDR1 LGHNA and CDR2 YNFKEQ come from the germline V gene.

The chain joins TRBV2 to TRBJ2-7; a weak D match, TRBD2 (6 bases). There are 11 residues in the CDR3. CDR1 is SNHLY and CDR2 is FYNNEI in the germline V gene. V dropped 5 bases and J dropped 4 bases, with 6 bases sitting between them. CDR3 amino acids: CASSREYEQYF. In nucleotides, the CDR3 is TGTGCCAGCAGTCGGGAGTACGAGCAGTACTTC.

The chain has TRBV6-5 and TRBJ1-1; D perhaps matches TRBD1 (5 bases). The CDR3 spans 12 residues. The germline CDR1 and CDR2 sequences are MNHEY and SVGAGI. Trimming shortened V by 7 bases and J by 3 bases, and 9 bases separated the two germline ends. The CDR3: CASKQGYTEAFF. The CDR3 DNA sequence: TGTGCCAGCAAGCAGGGATACACTGAAGCTTTCTTT.

The chain uses TRBV21-1 and TRBJ2-1; the table's D call, TRBD1, was not checked against the DNA. TRBV21-1 is classified as a pseudogene. The CDR3 runs 15 residues. The CDR3 is CASSKGGTGGDEQFF. Written as DNA, the CDR3 is TGTGCCAGCAGCAAAGGTGGGACAGGGGGGGATGAGCAGTTCTTC.

The chain has TRBV6-6 and TRBJ1-2; TRBD1 is a possible D gene (5 bases). V was cut by 3 bases and J by 4 bases, with 15 bases left in between. This CDR3 is built from 15 residues. Germline V gene data show CDR1 as MNHNY and CDR2 as SVGAGI (reference sequence). CDR3 in DNA: TGTGCCAGCAGTTATACCCAGGGCGCCCTCTATGGCTACACCTTC. It yields the protein CASSYTQGALYGYTF.

In regard to this clone: One end of the junction does not line up with germline, which may come from a read error. The chain has TRBV7-7 and TRBJ2-5, with a possible D match to TRBD1 (5 bases). This CDR3 region has 13 residues. The germline CDR1 and CDR2 sequences are SSHAT and FNYEAQ (reference sequence). This CDR3 reads CASSLDSQETQYF. The CDR3 coding sequence is TGTGCTAGCAGCTTAGACAGCCAAGAGACCCAGTACTTC.

The gene calls are TRBV6-5 and TRBJ2-7, with D unclear. Germline CDR1 and CDR2: MNHEY and SVGAGI. CDR3 length equals 11 residues. V was trimmed by 8 bases and J by 3 bases, leaving 8 bases between them. DNA of the CDR3: TGTGCCAGCCTAGACGGCTACGAGCAGTACTTC. Translated: CASLDGYEQYF.

This chain's CDR3 is CASSLNTVLGYTF. In DNA form, the CDR3 reads TGTGCCAGCAGCTTGAACACCGTTCTTGGCTACACCTTC. The chain has TRBV5-6 and TRBJ1-2; D gene ambiguous. V was clipped by 1 base and J by 7 bases, with 11 bases between them. The CDR3 sequence is 13 residues long. Germline V gene data show CDR1 as SGHDT and CDR2 as YYEEEE.

This clone has just a few counts. The DNA of the CDR3 is TGTGCCAGCAGCCCCCCATCCCGAAACACCATATATTTT. Amino acids: CASSPPSRNTIYF. V is TRBV9 and J is TRBJ1-3, with D hard to call. The CDR3 totals 13 residues. Trimming removed 4 bases from V and 5 bases from J, with 10 bases in between. Germline CDR1 SGDLS, CDR2 YYNGEE.